The rows below give T cell receptor beta chains drawn from one sample of a study of blood T cell repertoires in COVID-19. Produced via immunoSEQ multiplex PCR; TCRdb's table is partial and in-frame only. Among about 360,000 clones listed, more than 85% were seen once. Sequencing used peripheral blood. The source of these receptors is a human donor in a cohort sampled during active COVID-19. CDR3s include the opening cysteine and the closing phenylalanine or tryptophan. Fields, in order: D gene, J gene, V gene, clone size, CDR3 DNA, CDR3 protein. The D gene is left open where the match is weak. Not all rows give a size; the values are once, few, many and, for expanded clones, a class.

D: TRBD1
J: TRBJ1-1
V: TRBV5-6
size: NA
DNA: TGTGCCAGCAGCCGAATACGCACAGGGGGGCTCACTGAAGCTTTCTTT
CDR3: CASSRIRTGGLTEAFF

D: TRBD2
J: TRBJ2-2
V: TRBV11-2
size: once
DNA: TGTGCCAGCAGCTTCTATTCCGCGGGAGGGAACACCGGGGAGCTGTTTTTT
CDR3: CASSFYSAGGNTGELFF

D: TRBD2
J: TRBJ2-5
V: TRBV9
size: NA
DNA: TGTGCCAGCAGCTCGGGACTAGCGGGCCCCATGAGAGAGACCCAGTACTTC
CDR3: CASSSGLAGPMRETQYF

D: NA
J: TRBJ2-1
V: TRBV7-3
size: NA
DNA: TGTGCCAGCAGCGTCGATGACAGCTCCTACAATGAGCAGTTCTTC
CDR3: CASSVDDSSYNEQFF

D: NA
J: TRBJ2-5
V: TRBV4-1
size: NA
DNA: TGCGCCAGCAGCCAAGTAGGCCAGGGGGAGACCCAGTACTTC
CDR3: CASSQVGQGETQYF

D: NA
J: TRBJ2-2
V: TRBV10-3
size: NA
DNA: TGTGCCATCAGTGAGTCAAGAACAGGACCGAACACCGGGGAGCTGTTTTTT
CDR3: CAISESRTGPNTGELFF

D: NA
J: TRBJ1-1
V: TRBV7-9
size: NA
DNA: TGTGCCAGCAGCTTAGTAACAGAGGGCGCTGAAGCTTTCTTT
CDR3: CASSLVTEGAEAFF

D: TRBD2
J: TRBJ2-2
V: TRBV3-1/TRBV3-2
size: NA
DNA: TGTGCCAGCAGCCATCTTGGGGTAGTCGGGAGGGGGAACACCGGGGAGCTGTTTTTT
CDR3: CASSHLGVVGRGNTGELFF

D: NA
J: TRBJ2-1
V: TRBV7-8
size: NA
DNA: TGTGCCAGCAGCATCGAGGGACTTTCCTACAATGAGCAGTTCTTC
CDR3: CASSIEGLSYNEQFF

D: TRBD1
J: TRBJ2-3
V: TRBV19
size: NA
DNA: TGTGCCAGTACCGGGACAGACACAGATACGCAGTATTTT
CDR3: CASTGTDTDTQYF

D: TRBD2
J: TRBJ2-3
V: TRBV14
size: NA
DNA: TGTGCCAGCAGCCCTCCCGGGGGGGCAGATACGCAGTATTTT
CDR3: CASSPPGGADTQYF

D: TRBD1
J: TRBJ1-2
V: TRBV5-4
size: NA
DNA: TGTGCCAGCAGCTCCCCTCCGGGACAGGGTTTTGACTATGGCTACACCTTC
CDR3: CASSSPPGQGFDYGYTF

D: TRBD2
J: TRBJ2-3
V: TRBV27
size: NA
DNA: TGTGCCAGCTTCGGACTAGCGGGTCCCGGCAGTACGCAGTATTTT
CDR3: CASFGLAGPGSTQYF

D: NA
J: TRBJ1-3
V: TRBV30
size: many
DNA: TGTGCCTGGGGCGACAAGAGTTTTGCTGGAAACACCATATATTTT
CDR3: CAWGDKSFAGNTIYF

D: NA
J: TRBJ1-3
V: TRBV2
size: few
DNA: TGTGCCAGCAGTGACAGGGCCGGCTCTGGAAACACCATATATTTT
CDR3: CASSDRAGSGNTIYF

D: NA
J: TRBJ2-1
V: TRBV11-3
size: NA
DNA: TGTGCCAGCAGCTTAGGGGGCGGTGACAATGAGCAGTTCTTC
CDR3: CASSLGGGDNEQFF

D: NA
J: TRBJ1-2
V: TRBV2
size: many
DNA: TGTGCCAGCAGTGAACAGGGCGATGGCTACACCTTC
CDR3: CASSEQGDGYTF

D: TRBD2
J: TRBJ2-1
V: TRBV2
size: NA
DNA: TGTGCCAGCAGTGAAGGACTAGCGGGATCCAATGAGCAGTTCTTC
CDR3: CASSEGLAGSNEQFF

D: TRBD1
J: TRBJ1-1
V: TRBV15
size: NA
DNA: TGTGCCACCAGCTCAGTCTTAGGGACAGCTAAACGGACTGAAGCTTTCTTT
CDR3: CATSSVLGTAKRTEAFF

D: NA
J: TRBJ2-5
V: TRBV5-1
size: NA
DNA: TGCGCCAGCAGCCCCCGGACATCCGGTAGCGAGACCCAGTACTTC
CDR3: CASSPRTSGSETQYF

D: TRBD1
J: TRBJ1-1
V: TRBV5-4
size: NA
DNA: TGTGCCAGCAGCTTGGATCCACAGGGGGACACTGAAGCTTTCTTT
CDR3: CASSLDPQGDTEAFF

D: NA
J: TRBJ2-1
V: TRBV4-2
size: NA
DNA: TGTGCCAGCAGCCAAGAGGGAGTATACAATGAGCAGTTCTTC
CDR3: CASSQEGVYNEQFF

D: NA
J: TRBJ2-7
V: TRBV23-1
size: NA
DNA: TGCGCCAGCAGTCTCACGGTAGTGCGCTACGAGCAGTACTTC
CDR3: CASSLTVVRYEQYF

D: NA
J: TRBJ2-1
V: TRBV6-1
size: NA
DNA: TGTGCCAGCAGTGAAACGGCAGGGGCGCATGAGCAGTTCTTC
CDR3: CASSETAGAHEQFF

D: NA
J: TRBJ1-2
V: TRBV6-1
size: NA
DNA: TGTGCCAGCAGAGAAGGGACCGGGGGAGGATATGGCTACACCTTC
CDR3: CASREGTGGGYGYTF

D: NA
J: TRBJ2-1
V: TRBV19
size: NA
DNA: TGTGCCAGTAGTATAACGGGAGCCTACTCCTACAATGAGCAGTTCTTC
CDR3: CASSITGAYSYNEQFF

D: NA
J: TRBJ2-7
V: TRBV7-8
size: NA
DNA: TGTGCCAGCAGCTTTTTCGGACAGCCGATTATCCACGAGCAGTACTTC
CDR3: CASSFFGQPIIHEQYF

D: TRBD2
J: TRBJ2-7
V: TRBV11-1
size: NA
DNA: TGTGCCAGCAGCTGGACTAGCGGGGGGGCGGACTACGAGCAGTACTTC
CDR3: CASSWTSGGADYEQYF

D: TRBD2
J: TRBJ2-3
V: TRBV7-9
size: NA
DNA: TGTGCCAGCAGCCTTAGCGGGGCGCCCTCAGATACGCAGTATTTT
CDR3: CASSLSGAPSDTQYF

D: NA
J: TRBJ1-1
V: TRBV6-5
size: NA
DNA: TGTGCCAGCGCCGTGGAGCTAAACACTGAAGCTTTCTTT
CDR3: CASAVELNTEAFF

D: TRBD1
J: TRBJ2-2
V: TRBV10-3
size: NA
DNA: TGTGCCATCAGATCAGGACAGGGGAACACCGGGGAGCTGTTTTTT
CDR3: CAIRSGQGNTGELFF

D: NA
J: TRBJ2-2
V: TRBV2
size: NA
DNA: TGTGCCAGCAGTGTCAGGACAGCGAACACCGGGGAGCTGTTTTTT
CDR3: CASSVRTANTGELFF

D: TRBD1
J: TRBJ2-7
V: TRBV2
size: NA
DNA: TGTGCCAGCCAAAACACAGGGGTTTACGAGCAGTACTTC
CDR3: CASQNTGVYEQYF

D: NA
J: TRBJ2-7
V: TRBV5-5
size: NA
DNA: TGTGCCAGCAGCCCAGTGGGCAGAAGCTCCTACGAGCAGTACTTC
CDR3: CASSPVGRSSYEQYF

D: NA
J: TRBJ1-6
V: TRBV5-6
size: NA
DNA: TGTGCCAGCAGCTCCAGGCGAGTTTTTAAGGGGGATTCACCCCTCCACTTT
CDR3: CASSSRRVFKGDSPLHF

D: TRBD2
J: TRBJ2-5
V: TRBV11-1
size: NA
DNA: TGTGCCAGCAGCTGGACTAGCGTGGAGACCCAGTACTTC
CDR3: CASSWTSVETQYF

D: TRBD1
J: TRBJ2-1
V: TRBV2
size: NA
DNA: TGTGCCAGCAGGAGAGACAGGGGCAATGAGCAGTTCTTC
CDR3: CASRRDRGNEQFF

D: TRBD1
J: TRBJ2-4
V: TRBV5-1
size: NA
DNA: TGCGCCAGCAGCCAAAGGACAGGGGGCTCAGACATTCAGTACTTC
CDR3: CASSQRTGGSDIQYF

D: NA
J: TRBJ2-5
V: TRBV2
size: few
DNA: TGTGCCAGCACCAACAGCCGACAAGAGACCCAGTACTTC
CDR3: CASTNSRQETQYF